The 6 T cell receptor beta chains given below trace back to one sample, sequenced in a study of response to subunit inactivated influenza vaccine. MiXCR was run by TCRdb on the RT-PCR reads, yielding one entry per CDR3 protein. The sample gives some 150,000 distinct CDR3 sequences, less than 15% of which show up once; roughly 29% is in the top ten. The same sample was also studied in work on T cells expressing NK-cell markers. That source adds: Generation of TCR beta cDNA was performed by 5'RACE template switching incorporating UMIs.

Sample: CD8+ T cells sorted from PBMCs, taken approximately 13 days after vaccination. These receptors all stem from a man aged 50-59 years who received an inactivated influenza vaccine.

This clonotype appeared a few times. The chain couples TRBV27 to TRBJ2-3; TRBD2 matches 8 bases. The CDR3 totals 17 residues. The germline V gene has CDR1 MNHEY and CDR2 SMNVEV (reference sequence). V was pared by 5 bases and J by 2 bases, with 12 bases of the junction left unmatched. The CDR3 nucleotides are TGTGCCAGCAGTAAAAGGCCGATACTAGCGGTCACAGATACGCAGTATTTT. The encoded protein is CASSKRPILAVTDTQYF.

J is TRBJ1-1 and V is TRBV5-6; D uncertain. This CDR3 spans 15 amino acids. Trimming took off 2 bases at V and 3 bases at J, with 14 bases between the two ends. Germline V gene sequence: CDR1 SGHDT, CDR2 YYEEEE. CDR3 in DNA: TGTGCCAGCAGCTTCTCTACCCAAGGTCACACTGAAGCTTTCTTT. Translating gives CASSFSTQGHTEAFF.

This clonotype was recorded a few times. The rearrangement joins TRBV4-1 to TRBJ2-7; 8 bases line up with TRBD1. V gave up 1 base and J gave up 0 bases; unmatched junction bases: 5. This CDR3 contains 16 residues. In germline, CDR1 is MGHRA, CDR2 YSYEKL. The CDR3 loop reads CASSQVSGQASYEQYF. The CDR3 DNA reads TGCGCCAGCAGCCAAGTTTCGGGACAGGCCTCCTACGAGCAGTACTTC.

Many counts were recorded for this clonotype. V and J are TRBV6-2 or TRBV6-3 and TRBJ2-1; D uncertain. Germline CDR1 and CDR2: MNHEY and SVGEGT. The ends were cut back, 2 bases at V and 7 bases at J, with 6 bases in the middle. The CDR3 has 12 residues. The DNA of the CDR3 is TGTGCCAGCAGTTACGGAACTAATGAGCAGTTCTTC. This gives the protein CASSYGTNEQFF.

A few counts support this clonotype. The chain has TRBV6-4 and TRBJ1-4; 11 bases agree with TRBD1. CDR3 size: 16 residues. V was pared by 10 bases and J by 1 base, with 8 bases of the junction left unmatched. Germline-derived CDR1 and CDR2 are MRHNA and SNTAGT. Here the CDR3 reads CATRTGGRGTNEKLFF. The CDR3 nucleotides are TGTGCCACCCGGACAGGGGGCAGAGGAACTAATGAAAAACTGTTTTTT.

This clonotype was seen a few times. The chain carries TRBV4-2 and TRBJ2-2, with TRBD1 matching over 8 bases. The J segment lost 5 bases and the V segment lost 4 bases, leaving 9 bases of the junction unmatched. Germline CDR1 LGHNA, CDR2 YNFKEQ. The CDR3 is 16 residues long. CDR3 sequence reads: CASSPSGTGGTGELFF. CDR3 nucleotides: TGTGCCAGCAGCCCATCCGGGACAGGTGGGACCGGGGAGCTGTTTTTT.